The clone carrying this T cell receptor (beta chain) was seen ten or more times. Antigen specificity is unknown. The CDR3 covers 15 residues. CDR1 is MNHNS, CDR2 SASEGT, per germline. The J segment lost 6 bases and the V segment lost 6 bases, leaving 9 bases of the junction unmatched. This sample was included in a study of Graves' ophthalmopathy and Graves' hyperthyroidism. Regarding the study as a whole: Most clonotypes expanded in thyroid above 0.001 frequency were present in blood too.

All donors with ophthalmopathy were recorded as having moderate-to-severe activity, CAS ≥3, NOSPECS ≥4 and a duration under 3 months. PBMCs were obtained from approximately 10 ml of fresh peripheral blood. Using RNA transcripts, the TCR beta CDR3 regions were amplified. HTBI-primed RT-PCR formed the first round, and a multiplex PCR formed the second. TCRdb analysed the multiplex PCR reads with MiXCR anew, one entry per CDR3 protein. The sample lists roughly 170,000 distinct CDR3 sequences; around two fifths were seen once. The chain employs TRBV6-1 and TRBJ2-2, with 8 nucleotides matching TRBD2. The receptor comes from a man aged 25-40 years with Graves' ophthalmopathy. The specimen was peripheral blood. CDR3 protein: CASRPGLVGAGELFF. CDR3 bases: TGTGCCAGCAGACCGGGACTAGTAGGGGCCGGGGAGCTGTTTTTT.